The rows below give T cell receptor beta chains drawn from one sample of a study of CD8 T cells in ankylosing spondylitis. TCRdb called the 5' RACE reads again in MiXCR, with one record for every CDR3 protein. The table includes about 750,000 distinct CDR3 sequences, over 15% detected once. Sequencing was carried out using blood, either unsorted or a sorted T cell fraction (not recorded which). The receptor source for this set is a male donor with ankylosing spondylitis. Each CDR3 is given with its conserved first and last residue. Each record gives: V gene, J gene, clone size, D gene, CDR3 DNA, CDR3 protein. The D gene is left open where the match is weak. Not every row has a clone size; where given, it reads once, few, many or a size class.

TRBV20-1,TRBJ2-7,-,-,TGCAGTGCTAGGGGGGACGGACAATCTGGGGAGCAGTACTTC,CSARGDGQSGEQYF
TRBV12-3/TRBV12-4,TRBJ2-2,-,-,TGTGCCAGCAGTTTCGGGGGCGCAGACACCGGGGAGCTGTTTTTT,CASSFGGADTGELFF
TRBV20-1,TRBJ1-1,-,-,TGCAGTGCTAGAGATTACGGGGATTACACTGAAGCTTTCTTT,CSARDYGDYTEAFF
TRBV18,TRBJ2-7,-,TRBD2,TGTGCCAGCTCACCTGGACTAGCGGAGGGCTCCTACGAGCAGTACTTC,CASSPGLAEGSYEQYF
TRBV10-3,TRBJ2-1,-,-,TGTGCCATCAGCCCCATAGGGGTTGAGCAGTTCTTC,CAISPIGVEQFF
TRBV3-1,TRBJ1-1,-,TRBD1,TGTGCCAGCAGCTTCCGGGACAGGGGCGCTTTCTTT,CASSFRDRGAFF
TRBV6-2/TRBV6-3,TRBJ2-3,-,-,TGTGCCAGCAGTCAACAGGCCCTAGGGGACCTAATGCAGTATTTT,CASSQQALGDLMQYF
TRBV7-2,TRBJ2-3,-,TRBD2,TGTGCCAGCAGCTTGGGTGGCGGGGGGCGGGGAGATACGCAATATTTT,CASSLGGGGRGDTQYF
TRBV12-3/TRBV12-4,TRBJ2-6,-,TRBD1,TGTGCCATCAGTTTTACCCTCCGGGACAGCGGCTCTGGGGCCAACGTCCTGACTTTC,CAISFTLRDSGSGANVLTF
TRBV20-1,TRBJ2-3,-,-,TGCAGTGCTAGAGCAAGGGGAGCCTATACGCAGTATTTT,CSARARGAYTQYF
TRBV20-1,TRBJ1-5,many,TRBD1,TGCAGTGCTAGAGATCGTCTCAGGGGGGATCAGCCCCAGCATTTT,CSARDRLRGDQPQHF
TRBV5-1,TRBJ1-5,few,-,TGCGCCAGCAGCTTTGGGGGACCGAGATTTGATCAGCCCCAGCATTTT,CASSFGGPRFDQPQHF
TRBV27,TRBJ2-1,-,-,TGTGCCAGCAGTACAGGGCTTTCCTACAATGAGCAGTTCTTC,CASSTGLSYNEQFF
TRBV7-9,TRBJ2-7,few,TRBD2,TGTGCCAGCAGCGGGAGTGGCCTAGCGGGCTTTGAGCAGTACTTC,CASSGSGLAGFEQYF
TRBV7-2,TRBJ1-3,-,TRBD1,TGTGCCAGCAGCTGGACAGGGGGAGGAAACACCATATATTTT,CASSWTGGGNTIYF
TRBV12-3/TRBV12-4,TRBJ2-2,few,TRBD1,TGTGCCAGCAGCGACAGGGGATTAGGCACCGGGGAGCTGTTTTTT,CASSDRGLGTGELFF
TRBV13,TRBJ2-3,few,TRBD1,TGTGCCAGCAGCTCACAGGGGGCGCTCCGGGCAGATACGCAGTATTTT,CASSSQGALRADTQYF
TRBV30,TRBJ1-2,-,TRBD1,TGTGCCTGGGAGGGGACAGGGGGCCTCGTGTATGGCTACACCTTC,CAWEGTGGLVYGYTF
TRBV27,TRBJ2-1,few,TRBD1,TGTGCCAGCAGTTTTGGACAGGTCCCTTACAATGAGCAGTTCTTC,CASSFGQVPYNEQFF
TRBV5-1,TRBJ2-3,once,-,TGCGCCAGCAGCAGCGACCCCACTAGCACAGATACGCAGTATTTT,CASSSDPTSTDTQYF
TRBV5-1,TRBJ2-7,few,-,TGCGCCAGCAGCGGGGATATCGACAGGCCCTCCTACGAGCAGTACTTC,CASSGDIDRPSYEQYF
TRBV2,TRBJ1-2,-,TRBD1,TGTGCCAGCAGTGGACAGGGTGTAGATGGCTACACCTTC,CASSGQGVDGYTF
TRBV28,TRBJ2-7,few,-,TGTGCCAGCAGTTTACGGGCAGGGACCTACGAGCAGTACTTC,CASSLRAGTYEQYF
TRBV7-6,TRBJ2-7,many,-,TGTGCCAGCAGTTTACGCGGACAGTCTTACGAGCAGTACTTC,CASSLRGQSYEQYF
TRBV12-5,TRBJ2-1,few,-,TGTGCTAGTGGTCAGGACCCGGTGGGCAGGGGAATCGATGAGCAGTTCTTC,CASGQDPVGRGIDEQFF
TRBV7-9,TRBJ2-7,-,TRBD2,TGTGCCAGCAGCTTAACTAGCGGGAGAGGCCACGAGCAGTACTTC,CASSLTSGRGHEQYF
TRBV3-1,TRBJ2-7,-,-,TGTGCCAGCAGCCAATGGGGCTCCCCCTACGAGCAGTACTTC,CASSQWGSPYEQYF
TRBV29-1,TRBJ2-2,few,-,TGCAGCGTTGAGTTGGGACCGGGGACCGGGGAGCTGTTTTTT,CSVELGPGTGELFF
TRBV7-2,TRBJ2-1,-,TRBD1,TGTGCCAGCAGCCCAGGGGCAGGGGGTACCCCCCCGTTCTTC,CASSPGAGGTPPFF
TRBV12-3/TRBV12-4,TRBJ2-2,few,TRBD1,TGTGCCAGCACCCGGGACAGGGGGTCCACCGGGGAGCTGTTTTTT,CASTRDRGSTGELFF
TRBV7-9,TRBJ1-1,-,TRBD1,TGTGCCAGCAGCCCCCCAGGGACAGGACTGAACACTGAAGCTTTCTTT,CASSPPGTGLNTEAFF
TRBV11-2,TRBJ2-1,-,-,TGTGCCAGCAGCTTAGAGGTCCAGGGAGCTACTGCCCCGCGAGAGCAGTTCTTC,CASSLEVQGATAPREQFF
TRBV29-1,TRBJ2-7,many,TRBD1,TGCAGCGTAGATATCGGACAGGGCCTCTTCTTC,CSVDIGQGLFF
TRBV29-1,TRBJ2-1,many,-,TGCAGCGTTGCCTCAACTACGCAGGGTACTGAGCAGTTCTTC,CSVASTTQGTEQFF
TRBV9,TRBJ2-3,-,-,TGTGCCAGCAGCGTAGAACCTTACGAGCGGAGCACAGATACGCAGTATTTT,CASSVEPYERSTDTQYF
TRBV25-1,TRBJ2-1,-,-,TGTGCCAGCAGTAGCTACTTAAACAATGAGCAGTTCTTC,CASSSYLNNEQFF
TRBV29-1,TRBJ1-1,many,-,TGCAGCGTTGAAGGGCGGGATAGGGGCGGAATTTTGGACACTGAAGCTTTCTTT,CSVEGRDRGGILDTEAFF
TRBV6-5,TRBJ2-5,-,TRBD2,TGTGCCAGCAGTTACTCTGGGACTAGCGGACAAGAGACCCAGTACTTC,CASSYSGTSGQETQYF
TRBV15,TRBJ2-4,many,-,TGTGCCACCAGCAGAGACCCCGATGGGTTTAACATTCAGTACTTC,CATSRDPDGFNIQYF
TRBV10-3,TRBJ2-7,few,-,TGTGCCATCAGCCGAGAGGGTTTCGAGCAGTACTTC,CAISREGFEQYF
TRBV10-3,TRBJ1-1,few,-,TGTGCCATCAGCCACGAAACAGTGAACACTGAAGCTTTCTTT,CAISHETVNTEAFF
TRBV3-1,TRBJ2-2,-,-,TGTGCCAGCAGCCAATGGGGGGGCCTAAACACCGGGGAGCTGTTTTTT,CASSQWGGLNTGELFF
TRBV12-3/TRBV12-4,TRBJ2-2,-,-,TGTGCCAGCAGTTTAAGTCACACGAACACCGGGGAGCTGTTTTTT,CASSLSHTNTGELFF
TRBV5-1,TRBJ1-1,-,-,TGCGCCAGCAGACCCGACCCGTCTGGGGCTTATGAAGCTTTCTTT,CASRPDPSGAYEAFF
TRBV3-1,TRBJ2-7,many,TRBD1,TGTGCCAGCAGCCAAGAGAGACAGGGTCTTCAGTACTTC,CASSQERQGLQYF
TRBV11-2,TRBJ1-3,-,-,TGTGCCAGCAGCTTAGAGGGGGCCAAACATGGAAACACCATATATTTT,CASSLEGAKHGNTIYF
TRBV20-1,TRBJ1-1,many,-,TGCAGTGCTAGGAGGCAGGAGTATGAAGCTTTCTTT,CSARRQEYEAFF
TRBV5-1,TRBJ2-3,-,-,TGCGCCAGCAGCCCGCAGGGACCCACAGATACGCAGTATTTT,CASSPQGPTDTQYF
TRBV12-3/TRBV12-4,TRBJ1-2,-,-,TGTGCCAGCAGTTTTGTCCTCTATGGCTACACCTTC,CASSFVLYGYTF
TRBV20-1,TRBJ1-5,-,-,TGCAGTGCTAGACAGGCAAATAGCAATCAGCCCCAGCATTTT,CSARQANSNQPQHF
TRBV5-6,TRBJ1-2,few,-,TGTGCCAGCAGCTTGTCCCCCCGGGCGGAGCTTTATGGCTACACCTTC,CASSLSPRAELYGYTF
TRBV6-1,TRBJ2-2,-,-,TGTGCCAGCAGTCCCTTGGGTGGGCTAGTCCTGAACACCGGGGAGCTGTTTTTT,CASSPLGGLVLNTGELFF
TRBV10-3,TRBJ2-5,-,-,TGTGCCATCAGTGAGCCGGGGCCCAGAGGGGAGACCCAGTACTTC,CAISEPGPRGETQYF
TRBV4-2,TRBJ2-7,few,TRBD2,TGTGCCAGCAGCCAAGATCGCGGGAGGAGCTCCTACGAGCAGTACTTC,CASSQDRGRSSYEQYF
TRBV10-3,TRBJ2-7,-,-,TGTGCCATCAGTGAGACAGGGACGAGCGAGCAGTACTTC,CAISETGTSEQYF